A selection of T cell receptor beta chains follows, all from one sample in a study of T cells in localized non-small cell lung cancer. Sequenced by immunoSEQ multiplex PCR; TCRdb stores in-frame clones only, minus some. Among tens of thousands of clones, 88% were seen once, and the ten largest hold roughly 9.5%. This specimen was peripheral blood mononuclear cells, taken before any cancer treatment. The receptors derive from a woman aged 40-70 years with stage III lung adenocarcinoma. The CDR3 runs from the conserved cysteine through the conserved F or W. A D gene is named only where the DNA matches it firmly.

>TRBJ2-7|TRBV4-2|NA
CASSQDPREQYF
TGTGCCAGCAGCCAAGATCCCCGCGAGCAGTACTTC
>TRBJ2-4|TRBV5-4|TRBD2
CASSSPTSGSKNIQYF
TGTGCCAGCAGCTCGCCGACTAGCGGGAGTAAAAACATTCAGTACTTC
>TRBJ2-7|TRBV6-6|NA
CASNPAKLYEQYF
TGTGCCAGCAACCCGGCGAAACTCTACGAGCAGTACTTC
>TRBJ2-1|TRBV14|NA
CASSQALSYNEQFF
TGTGCCAGCAGCCAAGCGCTGTCCTACAATGAGCAGTTCTTC
>TRBJ1-6|TRBV27|TRBD1
CASSSGQDNSPLHF
TGTGCCAGCAGTTCGGGACAGGATAATTCACCCCTCCACTTT
>TRBJ2-5|TRBV5-1|NA
CASSFSGSETQYF
TGCGCCAGCAGCTTTTCTGGGTCTGAGACCCAGTACTTC
>TRBJ1-1|TRBV15|TRBD1
CATSTKQGWGTEAFF
TGTGCCACCAGCACAAAACAGGGGTGGGGCACTGAAGCTTTCTTT